The rows below give T cell receptor beta chains drawn from one sample of a study of blood T cell dynamics during melanoma immunotherapy. Clones were sequenced by immunoSEQ multiplex PCR, and TCRdb holds only the in-frame ones, with some missing. There are approximately 11,000 clones in the sample; approximately 84% occur only once, and around 15% lies in the top ten. Source: blood, taken from a patient treated with checkpoint blockade. Every receptor here comes from a human donor with melanoma. The CDR3 runs from the conserved cysteine through the conserved F or W. Each record gives: D gene, J gene, V gene, clone size, CDR3 protein, CDR3 DNA. The D gene is left open where the match is weak. Expanded clones get a size class; other rows say once, few or many, or leave the size out.

NA | TRBJ2-7 | TRBV5-5 | NA | CASSLELTYEQYF | TGTGCCAGCAGCTTAGAGTTGACCTACGAGCAGTACTTC
NA | TRBJ2-3 | TRBV19 | NA | CASSPPGSIGLTTQYF | TGTGCCAGCTCCCCCCCAGGCTCAATCGGATTGACTACGCAGTATTTT
NA | TRBJ2-7 | TRBV11-2 | NA | CASSLDRYSYEQYF | TGTGCCAGCAGCTTAGACCGGTACTCCTACGAGCAGTACTTC
TRBD1 | TRBJ2-1 | TRBV19 | once | CASSRGTGGPSSYNEQFF | TGTGCCAGTAGTAGGGGGACAGGGGGCCCCAGCTCCTACAATGAGCAGTTCTTC
NA | TRBJ1-5 | TRBV7-9 | NA | CASSLGPSQHF | TGTGCCAGCAGCTTAGGGCCATCCCAGCATTTT
NA | TRBJ1-1 | TRBV7-9 | NA | CASSLGQGRTEAFF | TGTGCCAGCAGCTTAGGGCAGGGAAGGACTGAAGCTTTCTTT
TRBD1 | TRBJ2-7 | TRBV4-1 | large | CASSQGQGTWYEQYF | TGCGCCAGCAGCCAAGGACAGGGGACTTGGTACGAGCAGTACTTC
TRBD2 | TRBJ2-7 | TRBV19 | NA | CASSAGTSGAGEQYF | TGTGCCAGTAGTGCGGGGACTAGCGGGGCAGGGGAGCAGTACTTC
NA | TRBJ2-3 | TRBV29-1 | NA | CSALDRTDTQYF | TGCAGCGCCCTCGACCGCACAGATACGCAGTATTTT
TRBD1 | TRBJ1-1 | TRBV28 | NA | CASSPGQGSTEAFF | TGTGCCAGCAGTCCGGGACAGGGCAGCACTGAAGCTTTCTTT
NA | TRBJ1-2 | TRBV25-1 | NA | CASSEVGNNPRF | TGTGCCAGCAGTGAAGTAGGTAACAACCCGCGCTTC
TRBD2 | TRBJ2-2 | TRBV19 | NA | CASSLETSGGYPGELFF | TGTGCCAGTAGTCTCGAGACTAGCGGGGGGTATCCCGGGGAGCTGTTTTTT
NA | TRBJ2-1 | TRBV7-3 | NA | CASSLGPAGSNEQFF | TGTGCCAGCAGCTTAGGGCCAGCAGGATCAAATGAGCAGTTCTTC
NA | TRBJ2-5 | TRBV2 | NA | CASSRDGRGGETQYF | TGTGCCAGCAGCCGGGATGGGCGGGGCGGAGAGACCCAGTACTTC
NA | TRBJ2-3 | TRBV11-3 | NA | CASSLGGGTTDTQYF | TGTGCCAGCAGCTTAGGGGGGGGCACAACAGATACGCAGTATTTT
NA | TRBJ2-1 | TRBV7-8 | NA | CASSLPPGGVYNEQFF | TGTGCCAGCAGCTTACCCCCTGGCGGGGTGTACAATGAGCAGTTCTTC
TRBD1 | TRBJ2-5 | TRBV9 | NA | CASSADGQGRETQYF | TGTGCCAGCAGCGCCGACGGACAGGGCCGCGAGACCCAGTACTTC
TRBD2 | TRBJ2-1 | TRBV5-4 | NA | CASSLSGGGNEQFF | TGTGCCAGCAGCTTATCCGGGGGGGGCAATGAGCAGTTCTTC
NA | TRBJ1-3 | TRBV7-9 | NA | CASSLASVSGNTIYF | TGTGCCAGCAGCTTAGCAAGCGTCTCTGGAAACACCATATATTTT
TRBD2 | TRBJ2-5 | TRBV10-2 | NA | CASSEGLAVGAQYF | TGCGCCAGCAGTGAGGGACTAGCGGTCGGGGCCCAGTACTTC
TRBD2 | TRBJ2-7 | TRBV7-2 | once | CASSPGLAGGQYEQYF | TGTGCCAGCAGCCCGGGACTAGCGGGGGGGCAGTACGAGCAGTACTTC